Listed below are T cell receptor beta chains from one sample, sequenced in a study of post-analysis software for immune sequencing data. TCRdb reprocessed the PCR reads via MiXCR and lists one record per CDR3 protein. The data contain roughly 670,000 distinct CDR3 sequences, 55% to 60% of them singletons. Sequenced input: blood. The receptors come from a girl aged 2-15 years with multiple sclerosis. Both conserved end residues are part of each CDR3. D genes are given only for firm matches. Size is omitted from some rows. Given values are once, few, many or a class for expanded clones.

>TRBJ2-1|TRBD1|TRBV7-2|NA
CASSPPTGAHNEQFF
TGTGCCAGCAGCCCCCCGACAGGGGCACACAATGAGCAGTTCTTC
>TRBJ1-2|TRBD1|TRBV29-1|few
CSVEDDRDAPWDYGYTF
TGCAGCGTTGAAGATGACAGGGACGCACCTTGGGACTATGGCTACACCTTC
>TRBJ1-2|TRBD1|TRBV29-1|NA
CSVDDVQGAEDGYTF
TGCAGCGTTGACGACGTACAGGGGGCCGAGGATGGCTACACCTTC
>TRBJ2-6|NA|TRBV4-2|few
CASSQPRTSGANVLTF
TGTGCCAGCAGCCAACCCAGAACCTCTGGGGCCAACGTCCTGACTTTC
>TRBJ1-5|NA|TRBV6-2/TRBV6-3|few
CASTQAGGNQPQHF
TGTGCCAGCACCCAGGCAGGGGGCAATCAGCCCCAGCATTTT
>TRBJ2-1|TRBD2|TRBV15|once
CATSRDRLAGESEQFF
TGTGCCACCAGCAGAGATCGACTAGCGGGAGAGAGCGAGCAGTTCTTC
>TRBJ2-7|TRBD1|TRBV5-1|NA
CASSGTGYDYEQYF
TGCGCCAGCAGCGGGACAGGGTACGATTACGAGCAGTACTTC
>TRBJ2-7|TRBD2|TRBV7-9|few
CASSSSGRSYEQYF
TGTGCCAGCAGCTCTAGCGGGAGGTCCTACGAGCAGTACTTC
>TRBJ2-5|NA|TRBV7-2|NA
CASSARNFETQYF
TGTGCCAGCAGCGCCAGGAATTTCGAGACCCAGTACTTC
>TRBJ2-5|NA|TRBV5-1|NA
CASSPLEGPGTQYF
TGCGCCAGCAGCCCCCTTGAAGGGCCGGGGACCCAGTACTTC
>TRBJ2-1|TRBD2|TRBV7-3|NA
CASSSAGTSGTNEQFF
TGTGCCAGCAGCTCCGCCGGGACTAGCGGGACCAATGAGCAGTTCTTC
>TRBJ2-4|NA|TRBV5-6|NA
CASSLKDEAEQNIQYF
TGTGCCAGCAGCTTGAAAGACGAGGCGGAGCAAAACATTCAGTACTTC
>TRBJ2-6|NA|TRBV7-9|NA
CASSPWGRPNSGANVLTF
TGTGCCAGCAGCCCGTGGGGACGCCCGAACTCTGGGGCCAACGTCCTGACTTTC
>TRBJ2-4|NA|TRBV11-2|NA
CASSLITEHIQYF
TGTGCCAGCAGCTTGATCACAGAACACATTCAGTACTTC
>TRBJ2-1|TRBD2|TRBV5-1|NA
CASSLAVTSGRNEQFF
TGCGCCAGCAGCTTGGCCGTAACTAGCGGGAGGAATGAGCAGTTCTTC
>TRBJ1-5|NA|TRBV6-6|NA
CASSYSEGVGNQPQHF
TGTGCCAGCAGTTACTCGGAGGGAGTCGGCAATCAGCCCCAGCATTTT